The clone carrying this T cell receptor beta chain was seen at least ten times. Its antigen is as yet unknown. In the library, individual cDNA molecules carried attached unique molecular identifiers. Using its own MiXCR run on the 5' RACE reads, TCRdb lists one record per CDR3 protein. In the table there are approximately 79,000 distinct CDR3 sequences, less than 15% of which are singletons. The data were obtained in a study of early T cells in non-severe SARS-CoV-2 infection. Study summary: Sequencing targeted bulk RNA from unsorted whole blood, leaving chains unpaired.

Points from the study as a whole: Reliance on VDJdb matching favored anti-spike CD8 responses; private and CD4 specificities were missed.

Sequenced material: whole blood. The clonotype comes from an adult who was a healthcare worker with PCR-confirmed SARS-CoV-2 infection or an uninfected control (not recorded which).

The CDR3 sequence is CASSLSERYTIYF. For the CDR3, the DNA is TGTGCCAGCAGCCTAAGTGAGAGATACACCATATATTTT. The chain employs TRBV13 and TRBJ1-3; no firm D call. The CDR3 covers 13 residues. Germline V gene lookup returns CDR1 PRHDT and CDR2 FYEKMQ (reference sequence). The ends were cut back, 5 bases at V and 8 bases at J, with 13 bases in the middle.